This paragraph reports one T cell receptor beta chain. Germline V lookup: CDR1 MRHNA, CDR2 SNTAGT. With V trimmed by 3 bases and J by 4 bases, 3 bases remained unmatched. The CDR3 consists of 16 residues. This sample was included in a study of blood T cell repertoires in COVID-19. Study overall: Acute-phase and convalescent COVID-19 samples originated in the United States, Italy and Spain.

Study processing details: Reference gene primer amplification in the assay estimated nucleated cell counts. Clones were read by immunoSEQ multiplex PCR, and TCRdb kept only the in-frame ones, dropping some. The DNA gave D and trimming, while V, J and clone size come from that table. This sample has roughly 330,000 clones, with roughly 88% found just once. This chain links TRBV6-4 with TRBJ2-1, with 13 bases aligning to TRBD2. The sequencing sample was made of peripheral blood. The source of this sequence is a woman between 50 and 59 years old with acute or convalescent COVID-19. As DNA, the CDR3 is TGTGCCAGCAGTGAGTTGGGACTAGCGGGATACAATGAGCAGTTCTTC. Translating it yields CASSELGLAGYNEQFF.